The T cell receptor beta chain under discussion was sequenced for a study of CD8 T cells in Susac syndrome. This CDR3 has 17 residues. Unmatched junction bases numbered 13, after V lost 5 bases and J lost 3 bases. Germline CDR1 SEHNR, CDR2 FQNEAQ (reference sequence). Purification of the CD8+ and CD4+ T cells relied on negative isolation, and TEMRA cells underwent FACS enrichment. cDNA came from roughly 0.53 to 1 ug RNA primed by random hexamers. It was immunoSEQ multiplex PCR that amplified TCR beta CDR3 across 54 Vbeta and 13 Jbeta. TCRdb processed the immunoSEQ multiplex PCR reads anew with MiXCR; each CDR3 protein has one entry. The sample lists 170,000 or so distinct CDR3 sequences, around 95% seen once, with around 0.16% in the top ten.

The source is a human donor with multiple sclerosis. The rearrangement links TRBV7-9 to TRBJ2-7; 10 bases align to TRBD1. The sequenced sample consisted of CD8+ T cells from PBMCs. The CDR3: CASSPGDRGLNFYEQYF. CDR3 bases: TGTGCCAGCAGCCCGGGAGACAGGGGGCTGAATTTCTACGAGCAGTACTTC.